The present entry profiles one T cell receptor (beta chain) with its context. Here immunoSEQ multiplex PCR was the method, and the copy in TCRdb shows in-frame clones only, minus some. The sample holds over 60,000 clones; around 93% are singletons and the top ten take over 0.2%. V lost 3 bases to trimming and J lost 8 bases, with 10 bases between them. This CDR3 contains 12 residues. CDR1 is MDHEN and CDR2 is SYDVKM in the germline V gene. The source of the sample is a study of technical replicates of blood from a few donors. The receptor was derived from a human donor in good health. Sequences were obtained from T cells isolated from PBMCs. The gene calls are TRBV28 and TRBJ1-2; D not certain. In nucleotides, the CDR3 is TGTGCCAGCAGTTTTACCGCGTTCGGCTACACCTTC. Translated: CASSFTAFGYTF.